This T cell receptor (beta chain) emerged from a study of technical replicates of blood from a few donors. TCRdb's table, derived via immunoSEQ multiplex PCR, lists solely in-frame clones and lacks some. This table has about 85,000 clones, around 94% appearing once. The CDR3 is 15 residues long. Germline assignment: CDR1 SGHNT and CDR2 YYREEE (reference sequence). V dropped 1 base and J dropped 2; count of bases not matched to a gene: 5. The sample consisted of T cells isolated from PBMCs. J is TRBJ2-7 and V is TRBV5-4; 8 nucleotides agree with TRBD1. The clonotype originates from a human donor in good health. CDR3 nucleotides: TGTGCCAGCAGCTTGAAAGTGACAGGGGCCTACGAGCAGTACTTC. Protein: CASSLKVTGAYEQYF.